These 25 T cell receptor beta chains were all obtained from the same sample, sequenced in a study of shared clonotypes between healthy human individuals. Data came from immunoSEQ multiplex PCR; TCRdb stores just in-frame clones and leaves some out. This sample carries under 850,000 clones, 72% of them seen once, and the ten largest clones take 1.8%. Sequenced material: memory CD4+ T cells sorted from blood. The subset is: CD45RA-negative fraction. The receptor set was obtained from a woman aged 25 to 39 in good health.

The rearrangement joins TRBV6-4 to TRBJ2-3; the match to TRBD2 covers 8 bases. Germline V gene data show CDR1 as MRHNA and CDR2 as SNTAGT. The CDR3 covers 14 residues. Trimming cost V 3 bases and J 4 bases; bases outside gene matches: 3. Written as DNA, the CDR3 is TGTGCCAGCAGTGAAGCGGGAGCGTCAGATACGCAGTATTTT. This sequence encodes CASSEAGASDTQYF.

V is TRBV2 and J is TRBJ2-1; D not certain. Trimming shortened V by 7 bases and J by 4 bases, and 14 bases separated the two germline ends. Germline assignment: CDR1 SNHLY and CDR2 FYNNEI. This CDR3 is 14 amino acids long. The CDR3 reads CASILENRYNEQFF. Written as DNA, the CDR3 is TGTGCCAGCATCTTGGAAAATAGATACAATGAGCAGTTCTTC.

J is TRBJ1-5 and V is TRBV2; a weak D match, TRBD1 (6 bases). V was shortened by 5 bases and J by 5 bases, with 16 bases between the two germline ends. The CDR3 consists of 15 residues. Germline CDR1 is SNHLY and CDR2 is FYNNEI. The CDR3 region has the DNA TGTGCCAGCAGTTCACAGGGAATTGTGCATCAGCCCCAGCATTTT. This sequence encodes CASSSQGIVHQPQHF. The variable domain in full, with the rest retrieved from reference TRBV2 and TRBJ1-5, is EPEVTQTPSHQVTQMGQEVILRCVPISNHLYFYWYRQILGQKVEFLVSFYNNEISEKSEIFDDQFSVERPDGSNFTLKIRSTKLEDSAMYFCASSSQGIVHQPQHFGDGTRLSIL.

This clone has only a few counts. CDR3 nucleotide sequence: TGTGCCAGCTCACCTACATACTCAAATTACGAGCAGTACTTC. It is translated as CASSPTYSNYEQYF. V is TRBV18 and J is TRBJ2-7; D is ambiguous. Germline loops: CDR1 KGHSH, CDR2 LQKENI. There are 14 residues in the CDR3. With 3 bases removed from V and 4 bases from J, the gap between germline ends came to 13 bases.

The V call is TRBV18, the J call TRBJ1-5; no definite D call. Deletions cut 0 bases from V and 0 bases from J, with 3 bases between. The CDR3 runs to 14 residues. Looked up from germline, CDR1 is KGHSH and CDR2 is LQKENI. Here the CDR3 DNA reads TGTGCCAGCTCACCACCGTTTAGCAATCAGCCCCAGCATTTT. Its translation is CASSPPFSNQPQHF.

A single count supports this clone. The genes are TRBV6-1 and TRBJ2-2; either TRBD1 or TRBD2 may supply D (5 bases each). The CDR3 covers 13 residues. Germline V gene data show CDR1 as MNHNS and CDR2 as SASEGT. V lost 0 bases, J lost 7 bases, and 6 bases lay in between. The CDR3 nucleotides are TGTGCCAGCAGTGAAGCGGGGGTCGGGGAGCTGTTTTTT. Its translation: CASSEAGVGELFF.

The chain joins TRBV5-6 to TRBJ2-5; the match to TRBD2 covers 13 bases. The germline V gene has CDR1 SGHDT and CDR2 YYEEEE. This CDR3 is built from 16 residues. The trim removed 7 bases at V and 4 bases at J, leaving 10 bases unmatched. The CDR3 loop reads CASSTGGLAGAETQYF. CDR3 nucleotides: TGTGCCAGCTCAACGGGCGGACTAGCGGGAGCAGAGACCCAGTACTTC.

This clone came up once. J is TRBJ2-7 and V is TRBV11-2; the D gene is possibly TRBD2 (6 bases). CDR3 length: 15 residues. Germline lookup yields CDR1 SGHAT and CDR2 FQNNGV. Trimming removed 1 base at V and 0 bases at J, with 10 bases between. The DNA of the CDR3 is TGTGCCAGCAGCTTAGGCGGGATTCCCTCCTACGAGCAGTACTTC. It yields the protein CASSLGGIPSYEQYF.

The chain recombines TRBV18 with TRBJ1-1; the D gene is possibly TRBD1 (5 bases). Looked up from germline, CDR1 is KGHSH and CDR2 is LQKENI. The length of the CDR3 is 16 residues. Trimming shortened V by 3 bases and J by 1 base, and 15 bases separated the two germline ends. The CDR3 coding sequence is TGTGCCAGCTCACCGGGAATGTTCAGGGAGAACACTGAAGCTTTCTTT. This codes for CASSPGMFRENTEAFF.

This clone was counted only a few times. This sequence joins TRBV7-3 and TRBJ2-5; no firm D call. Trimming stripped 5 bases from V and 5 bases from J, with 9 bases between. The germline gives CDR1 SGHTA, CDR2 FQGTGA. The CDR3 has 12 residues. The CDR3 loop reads CASSQVGETQYF. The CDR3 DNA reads TGTGCCAGCAGCCAGGTGGGGGAGACCCAGTACTTC.

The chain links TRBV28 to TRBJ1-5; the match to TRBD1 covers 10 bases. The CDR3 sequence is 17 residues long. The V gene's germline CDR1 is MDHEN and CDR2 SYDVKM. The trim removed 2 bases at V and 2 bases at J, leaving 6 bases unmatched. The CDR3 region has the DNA TGTGCCAGCAGTTTACCCCCCGGGACAGGGGGCAATCAGCCCCAGCATTTT. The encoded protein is CASSLPPGTGGNQPQHF.

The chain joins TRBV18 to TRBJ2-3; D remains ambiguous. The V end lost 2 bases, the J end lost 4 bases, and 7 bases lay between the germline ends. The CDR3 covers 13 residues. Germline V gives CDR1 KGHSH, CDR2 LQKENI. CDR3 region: CASSPNVADTQYF. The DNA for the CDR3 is TGTGCCAGCTCACCAAATGTCGCAGATACGCAGTATTTT.

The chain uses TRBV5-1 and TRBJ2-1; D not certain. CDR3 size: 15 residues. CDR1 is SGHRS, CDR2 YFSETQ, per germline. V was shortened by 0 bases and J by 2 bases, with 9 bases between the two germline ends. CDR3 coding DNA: TGCGCCAGCAGCTTGGACAATGTAGCCTACAATGAGCAGTTCTTC. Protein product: CASSLDNVAYNEQFF.

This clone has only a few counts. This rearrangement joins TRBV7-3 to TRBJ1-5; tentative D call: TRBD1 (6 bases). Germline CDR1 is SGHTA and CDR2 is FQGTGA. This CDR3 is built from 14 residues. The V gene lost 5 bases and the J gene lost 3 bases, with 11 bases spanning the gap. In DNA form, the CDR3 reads TGTGCCAGCAGCGCACAGGGCTACAATCAGCCCCAGCATTTT. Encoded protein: CASSAQGYNQPQHF.

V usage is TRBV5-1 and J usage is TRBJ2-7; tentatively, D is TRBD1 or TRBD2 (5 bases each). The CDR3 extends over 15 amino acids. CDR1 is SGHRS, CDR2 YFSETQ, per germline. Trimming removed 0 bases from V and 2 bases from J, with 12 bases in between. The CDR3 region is CASSLAVGDPYEQYF. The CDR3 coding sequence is TGCGCCAGCAGCTTGGCCGTCGGGGACCCCTACGAGCAGTACTTC.

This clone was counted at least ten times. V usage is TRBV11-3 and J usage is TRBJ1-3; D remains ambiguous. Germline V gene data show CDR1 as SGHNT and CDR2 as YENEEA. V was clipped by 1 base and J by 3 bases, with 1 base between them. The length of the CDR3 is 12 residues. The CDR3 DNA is TGTGCCAGCAGCTTAGGTGGAAACACCATATATTTT. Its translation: CASSLGGNTIYF.

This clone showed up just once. CDR3 sequence (DNA): TGTGCCAGCAGCCCTGGGACTAGCGGGACATATGAGCAGTTCTTC. This translates into CASSPGTSGTYEQFF. The V gene is TRBV13, the J gene TRBJ2-1; 13 bases line up with TRBD2. V was pared by 5 bases and J by 8 bases, with 6 bases of the junction left unmatched. The CDR3 contains 15 residues. Germline V CDR1 and CDR2: PRHDT, FYEKMQ (reference sequence). Combining the CDR3 with reference TRBV13 and TRBJ2-1 gives the whole variable domain AAGVIQSPRHLIKEKRETATLKCYPIPRHDTVYWYQQGPGQDPQFLISFYEKMQSDKGSIPDRFSAQQFSDYHSELNMSSLELGDSALYFCASSPGTSGTYEQFFGPGTRLTVL.

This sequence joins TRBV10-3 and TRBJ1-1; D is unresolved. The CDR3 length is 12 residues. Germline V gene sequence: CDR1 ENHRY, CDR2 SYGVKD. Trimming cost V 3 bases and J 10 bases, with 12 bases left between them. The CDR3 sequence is CAISDGEIGAFF. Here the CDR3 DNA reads TGTGCCATCAGTGATGGGGAAATCGGAGCTTTCTTT.

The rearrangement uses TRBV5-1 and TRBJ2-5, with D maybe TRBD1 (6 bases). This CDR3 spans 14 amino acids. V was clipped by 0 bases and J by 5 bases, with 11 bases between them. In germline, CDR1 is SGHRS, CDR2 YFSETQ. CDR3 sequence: CASSLGPTGETQYF. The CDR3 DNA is TGCGCCAGCAGCTTGGGGCCTACAGGGGAGACCCAGTACTTC.

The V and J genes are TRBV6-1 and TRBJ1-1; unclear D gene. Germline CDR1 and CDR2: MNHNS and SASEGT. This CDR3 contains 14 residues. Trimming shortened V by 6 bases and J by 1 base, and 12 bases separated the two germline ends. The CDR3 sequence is CASRKFDTNTEAFF. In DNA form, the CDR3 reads TGTGCCAGCAGAAAGTTCGATACGAACACTGAAGCTTTCTTT.

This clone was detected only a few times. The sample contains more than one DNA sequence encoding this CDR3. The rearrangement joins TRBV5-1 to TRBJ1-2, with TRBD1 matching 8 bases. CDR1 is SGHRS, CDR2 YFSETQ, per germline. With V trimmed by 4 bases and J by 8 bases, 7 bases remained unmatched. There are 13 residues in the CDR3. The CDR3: CASSPGQGGGYTF. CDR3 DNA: TGCGCCAGCAGCCCCGGACAGGGTGGCGGCTACACCTTC.

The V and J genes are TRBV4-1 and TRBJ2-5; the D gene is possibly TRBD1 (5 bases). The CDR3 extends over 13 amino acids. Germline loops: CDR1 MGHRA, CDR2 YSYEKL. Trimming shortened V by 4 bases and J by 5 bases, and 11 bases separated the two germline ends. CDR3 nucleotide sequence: TGCGCCAGCAGCCGCAGGGCCGGGGAGACCCAGTACTTC. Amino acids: CASSRRAGETQYF.

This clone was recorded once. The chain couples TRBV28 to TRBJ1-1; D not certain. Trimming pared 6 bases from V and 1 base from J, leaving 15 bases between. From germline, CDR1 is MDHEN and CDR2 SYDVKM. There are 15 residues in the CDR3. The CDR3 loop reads CASRPRSTRNTEAFF. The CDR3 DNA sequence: TGTGCCAGCAGACCCCGCAGTACGAGGAACACTGAAGCTTTCTTT. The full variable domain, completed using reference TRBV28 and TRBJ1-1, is DVKVTQSSRYLVKRTGEKVFLECVQDMDHENMFWYRQDPGLGLRLIYFSYDVKMKEKGDIPEGYSVSREKKERFSLILESASTNQTSMYLCASRPRSTRNTEAFFGQGTRLTVV.

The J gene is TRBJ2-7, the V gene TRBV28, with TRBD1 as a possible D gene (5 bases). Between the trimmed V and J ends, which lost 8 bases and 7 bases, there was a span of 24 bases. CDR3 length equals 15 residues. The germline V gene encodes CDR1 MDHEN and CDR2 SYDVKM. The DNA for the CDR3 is TGTGCCAGCGTCTCCGGACAATCTACTACGAGGGAGCAGTACTTC. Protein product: CASVSGQSTTREQYF.

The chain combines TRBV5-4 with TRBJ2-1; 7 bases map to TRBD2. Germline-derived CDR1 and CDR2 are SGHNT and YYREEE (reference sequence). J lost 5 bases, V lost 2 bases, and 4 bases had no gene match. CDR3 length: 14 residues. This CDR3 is CASSLLSGHNEQFF. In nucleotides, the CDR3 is TGTGCCAGCAGCTTACTTAGCGGGCACAATGAGCAGTTCTTC.